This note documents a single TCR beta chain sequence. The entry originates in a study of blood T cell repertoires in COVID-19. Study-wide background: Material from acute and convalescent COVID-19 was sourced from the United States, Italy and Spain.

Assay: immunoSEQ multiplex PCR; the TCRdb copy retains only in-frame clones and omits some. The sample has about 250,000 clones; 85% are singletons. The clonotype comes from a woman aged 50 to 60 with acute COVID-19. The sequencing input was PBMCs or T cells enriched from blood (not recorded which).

This CDR3 reads CASSRQRANNEQFF. In DNA form, the CDR3 reads TGTGCCAGCAGTAGGCAGCGGGCAAACAATGAGCAGTTCTTC. This chain joins TRBV6-2 or TRBV6-3 and TRBJ2-1; a weak D match, TRBD2 (6 bases). The germline V and J ends were trimmed by 5 bases and 5 bases, with 13 bases remaining between them. Per germline, CDR1 MNHEY and CDR2 SVGEGT. The CDR3 runs to 14 residues.